The rows below give T cell receptor beta chains drawn from one sample of a study of cytomegalovirus exposure and HLA in healthy donors. The table came from immunoSEQ multiplex PCR; TCRdb's copy has only in-frame clones and leaves some out. The repertoire consists of 150,000 to 200,000 clones, with around 68% occurring once and the leading ten covering less than 1.5%. The source material was PBMCs. Source of these receptors: a man aged 45 to 65 in good health and CMV-seronegative. CDR3s include the opening cysteine and the closing phenylalanine or tryptophan. The D gene is left open where the match is weak. Where a row states a size, it is once, few, many or the class of an expanded clone; other rows omit it.

size: NA; V: TRBV5-1; D: NA; J: TRBJ2-3; DNA: TGCGCCAGCACCCTACAGGAGATCACAGATACGCAGTATTTT; CDR3: CASTLQEITDTQYF
size: NA; V: TRBV28; D: NA; J: TRBJ1-4; DNA: TGTGCCAGCAGTTCCACAGGGTTTGGGACTAATGAAAAACTGTTTTTT; CDR3: CASSSTGFGTNEKLFF
size: NA; V: TRBV5-1; D: TRBD2; J: TRBJ2-1; DNA: TGCGCCAGCAGCTTGGGTTCAGCGGGGGGGCTCAATGGGCAGTTCTTC; CDR3: CASSLGSAGGLNGQFF
size: NA; V: TRBV5-6; D: TRBD1; J: TRBJ1-6; DNA: TGTGCCAGCAGCTTCGGACAGGGTGGCTTCTATTCACCCCTCCACTTT; CDR3: CASSFGQGGFYSPLHF
size: once; V: TRBV10-3; D: TRBD1; J: TRBJ1-2; DNA: TGTGCCATCAGGGAAGACAGGGAGGCTAACTATGGCTACACCTTC; CDR3: CAIREDREANYGYTF
size: NA; V: TRBV5-1; D: TRBD1; J: TRBJ2-1; DNA: TGCGCCAGCAGGGGACAGGCTTACAATGAGCAGTTCTTC; CDR3: CASRGQAYNEQFF
size: NA; V: TRBV19; D: TRBD2; J: TRBJ2-3; DNA: TGTGCCAGTAGTATAGTAGGAACTAGCGCATTGGATACGCAGTATTTT; CDR3: CASSIVGTSALDTQYF
size: NA; V: TRBV28; D: TRBD1; J: TRBJ1-2; DNA: TGTGCCAGCAGTCTAGCGGGACAGGGGTATGGCTACACCTTC; CDR3: CASSLAGQGYGYTF
size: NA; V: TRBV6-6; D: NA; J: TRBJ1-4; DNA: TGTGCCAGCATCGAAATGGGATTAACGGGGGAAAAACTGTTTTTT; CDR3: CASIEMGLTGEKLFF
size: few; V: TRBV27; D: TRBD2; J: TRBJ2-1; DNA: TGTGCCAGCAGTCTCAGACTAGCGGGGGGGCATAGTGAGCAGTTCTTC; CDR3: CASSLRLAGGHSEQFF
size: NA; V: TRBV10-1; D: TRBD1; J: TRBJ2-3; DNA: TGCGCCACAGGGACAGGGCAAAGAGGCACAGATACGCAGTATTTT; CDR3: CATGTGQRGTDTQYF
size: many; V: TRBV6-1; D: NA; J: TRBJ1-3; DNA: TGTGCCAGCAGTGAGACGACTGACTCTGGAAACACCATATATTTT; CDR3: CASSETTDSGNTIYF
size: NA; V: TRBV27; D: NA; J: TRBJ2-2; DNA: TGTGCCAGCAGTGCCAGGGTTGGGGAGCTGTTTTTT; CDR3: CASSARVGELFF
size: NA; V: TRBV5-5; D: TRBD2; J: TRBJ2-3; DNA: TGTGCCAGCAGCTGGGGGGGTGTAGATACGCAGTATTTT; CDR3: CASSWGGVDTQYF
size: NA; V: TRBV4-3; D: NA; J: TRBJ1-6; DNA: TGCGCCAGCAGCCAAGATAAGGCGGGGAATTCTTCACCCCTCCACTTT; CDR3: CASSQDKAGNSSPLHF
size: once; V: TRBV5-5; D: TRBD1; J: TRBJ1-2; DNA: TGTGCCAGCAGCCTTGGCCCACAGGGGGCGGGTGGCTACACCTTC; CDR3: CASSLGPQGAGGYTF
size: NA; V: TRBV11-3; D: TRBD2; J: TRBJ2-2; DNA: TGTGCCAGCAGCTCTAGCGGGACAACCCCCGGGGAGCTGTTTTTT; CDR3: CASSSSGTTPGELFF
size: few; V: TRBV7-2; D: NA; J: TRBJ2-7; DNA: TGTGCCAGCAGCCGGTCTAGCTGGGACGAGCAGTACTTC; CDR3: CASSRSSWDEQYF
size: NA; V: TRBV18; D: NA; J: TRBJ1-2; DNA: TGTGCCAGCTCACCCGCGGAAAGCTATGGCTACACCTTC; CDR3: CASSPAESYGYTF
size: NA; V: TRBV7-2; D: TRBD1; J: TRBJ2-6; DNA: TGTGCCAGCAGCTTAGCGTGGGACAGGGGGGGCTCTGGGGCCAACGTCCTGACTTTC; CDR3: CASSLAWDRGGSGANVLTF
size: NA; V: TRBV19; D: TRBD1; J: TRBJ1-5; DNA: TGTGCCAGTAGTATGGGACAGGGGATGAGCAATCAGCCCCAGCATTTT; CDR3: CASSMGQGMSNQPQHF
size: NA; V: TRBV28; D: NA; J: TRBJ1-1; DNA: TGTGCCAGCAGTTTGGTACAGGTGAACACTGAAGCTTTCTTT; CDR3: CASSLVQVNTEAFF
size: once; V: TRBV10-3; D: NA; J: TRBJ2-1; DNA: TGTGCCACCTTACAGGGGGGGGATCACTACAATGAGCAGTTCTTC; CDR3: CATLQGGDHYNEQFF
size: NA; V: TRBV5-4; D: TRBD2; J: TRBJ2-3; DNA: TGTGCCAGCAGCTTGGAGGGGACTAGCGGACATAGCACAGATACGCAGTATTTT; CDR3: CASSLEGTSGHSTDTQYF
size: NA; V: TRBV7-2; D: NA; J: TRBJ1-1; DNA: TGTGCCAGCAGCTTATTAGGACAGAAGAACACTGAAGCTTTCTTT; CDR3: CASSLLGQKNTEAFF
size: NA; V: TRBV6-4; D: TRBD1; J: TRBJ1-6; DNA: TGTGCCAGCAGCTTCGACAGGGGATCTTCACCCCTCCACTTT; CDR3: CASSFDRGSSPLHF
size: NA; V: TRBV15; D: TRBD1; J: TRBJ1-1; DNA: TGTGCCACCGCCCAGGGGGGCGGGACTGAAGCTTTCTTT; CDR3: CATAQGGGTEAFF
size: NA; V: TRBV9; D: TRBD2; J: TRBJ2-1; DNA: TGTGCCAGCACCCCGACTAGCTCGGAGAATGAGCAGTTCTTC; CDR3: CASTPTSSENEQFF
size: NA; V: TRBV7-6; D: TRBD1; J: TRBJ2-7; DNA: TGTGCCAGCAGCCCCTCCCCGGGGGACAGGGGCTACGAGCAGTACTTC; CDR3: CASSPSPGDRGYEQYF
size: NA; V: TRBV18; D: NA; J: TRBJ1-2; DNA: TGTGCCAGCTCACCACCTGCAGGGGCCTACCATAACTATGGCTACACCTTC; CDR3: CASSPPAGAYHNYGYTF
size: NA; V: TRBV18; D: TRBD2; J: TRBJ2-1; DNA: TGTGCCAGCTCACCACTCGGACTAGCGGGGGGGCTTGGTGAGCAGTTCTTC; CDR3: CASSPLGLAGGLGEQFF
size: NA; V: TRBV7-3; D: NA; J: TRBJ2-3; DNA: TGTGCCAGCAGCTTATCCGGGGGTGCCACAGATACGCAGTATTTT; CDR3: CASSLSGGATDTQYF
size: NA; V: TRBV2; D: NA; J: TRBJ2-7; DNA: TGTGCCAGCAGTGAATTTGGAGTGACAGAGACCTACGAGCAGTACTTC; CDR3: CASSEFGVTETYEQYF
size: NA; V: TRBV6-1; D: TRBD1; J: TRBJ2-7; DNA: TGTGCCAGCAGTGAAGGGCAGGGGGCGGACGAGCAGTACTTC; CDR3: CASSEGQGADEQYF
size: NA; V: TRBV5-1; D: NA; J: TRBJ2-3; DNA: TGCGCCAGCAGCTTCGGGAATATTGCCCTGCCCACAGATACGCAGTATTTT; CDR3: CASSFGNIALPTDTQYF
size: once; V: TRBV7-6; D: TRBD1; J: TRBJ2-7; DNA: TGTGCCAGCAGCTTAGGGACAGGGAGAAATTACGAGCAGTACTTC; CDR3: CASSLGTGRNYEQYF
size: NA; V: TRBV28; D: TRBD1; J: TRBJ1-5; DNA: TGTGCCAGCAGTTTGCCCGGGACAGCCATTATTAATCAGCCCCAGCATTTT; CDR3: CASSLPGTAIINQPQHF
size: NA; V: TRBV19; D: NA; J: TRBJ1-1; DNA: TGTGCCAGTAGTATCGTCTCGGGGAGTGGCACTGAAGCTTTCTTT; CDR3: CASSIVSGSGTEAFF